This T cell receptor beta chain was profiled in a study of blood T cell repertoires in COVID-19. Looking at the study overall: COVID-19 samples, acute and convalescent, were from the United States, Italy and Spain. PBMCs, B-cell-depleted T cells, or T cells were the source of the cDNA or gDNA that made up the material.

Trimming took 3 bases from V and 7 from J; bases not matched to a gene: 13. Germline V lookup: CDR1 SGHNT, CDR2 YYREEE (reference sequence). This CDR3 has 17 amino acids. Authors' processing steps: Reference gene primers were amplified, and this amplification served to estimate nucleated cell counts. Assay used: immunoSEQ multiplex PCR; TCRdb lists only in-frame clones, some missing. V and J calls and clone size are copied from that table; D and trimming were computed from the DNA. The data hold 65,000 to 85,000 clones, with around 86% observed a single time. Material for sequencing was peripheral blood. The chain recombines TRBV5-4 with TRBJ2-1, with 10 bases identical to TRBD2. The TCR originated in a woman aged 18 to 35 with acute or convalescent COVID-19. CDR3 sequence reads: CASSSGTAGGVGNEQFF. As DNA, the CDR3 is TGTGCCAGCAGCTCCGGGACAGCGGGAGGGGTGGGGAATGAGCAGTTCTTC. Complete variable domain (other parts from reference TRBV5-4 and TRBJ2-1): ETGVTQSPTHLIKTRGQQVTLRCSSQSGHNTVSWYQQALGQGPQFIFQYYREEENGRGNFPPRFSGLQFPNYSSELNVNALELDDSALYLCASSSGTAGGVGNEQFFGPGTRLTVL.